This TCR beta chain derives from a study of cytomegalovirus exposure and HLA in healthy donors. Across the whole study: HLA-typed donors contributed around 82 million unique TCRs, which were held in an early data release.

Study-level points and caveats: TCR beta V- and J-gene trimming was later associated with a missense DCLRE1C variant. Among TCR beta chains, those listed as cytomegalovirus-associated numbered some 160.

It was with 60 Vbeta and 13 Jbeta primers that the PCR ran. The method was immunoSEQ multiplex PCR; TCRdb's version includes in-frame clones alone and lacks a portion of them. The sample table sets out 180,000 or so clones. About this clone: The antigen remains unidentified.

V lost 4 bases to trimming and J lost 7 bases, with 14 bases between them. Germline CDR1 reads SGHRS; CDR2 reads YFSETQ. There are 13 residues in the CDR3. Participants comprised healthy donors of bone marrow. The rearrangement uses TRBV5-1 and TRBJ1-1; D unresolved. The sequenced material came from PBMCs. This TCR was recovered from a young woman in good health and CMV-seropositive. CDR3 amino acids: CASSHPGVGEAFF. Written as DNA, the CDR3 is TGCGCCAGCAGCCATCCCGGGGTTGGTGAAGCTTTCTTT. The variable domain in full, completed from reference TRBV5-1 and TRBJ1-1, reads KAGVTQTPRYLIKTRGQQVTLSCSPISGHRSVSWYQQTPGQGLQFLFEYFSETQRNKGNFPGRFSGRQFSNSRSEMNVSTLELGDSALYLCASSHPGVGEAFFGQGTRLTVV.